The text below deals with one T cell receptor beta chain. Antigen unknown. This same CDR3 is encoded by further DNA sequences in the sample. The sample is drawn from a study of cytomegalovirus exposure and HLA in healthy donors. This PCR relied on a set of 60 Vbeta primers and 13 Jbeta primers. Libraries were prepared by immunoSEQ multiplex PCR; TCRdb keeps only in-frame clonotypes and omits some of them. The sample lists 150,000 or so clones, roughly 80% occurring once. CDR3 length equals 14 residues. Deletions cut 3 bases from V and 2 bases from J, with 11 bases between. Germline CDR1 and CDR2: MDHEN and SYDVKM. Regarding the study as a whole: Apart from CMV serostatus, no immune exposure information was available.

This receptor was obtained from a female donor in good health and CMV-seronegative. V and J are TRBV28 and TRBJ2-7; maybe TRBD1 (5 bases). Material: PBMCs. The CDR3, as DNA: TGTGCCAGCAGTTTGGGCCAGGGCGCCTACGAGCAGTACTTC. Its protein product is CASSLGQGAYEQYF.